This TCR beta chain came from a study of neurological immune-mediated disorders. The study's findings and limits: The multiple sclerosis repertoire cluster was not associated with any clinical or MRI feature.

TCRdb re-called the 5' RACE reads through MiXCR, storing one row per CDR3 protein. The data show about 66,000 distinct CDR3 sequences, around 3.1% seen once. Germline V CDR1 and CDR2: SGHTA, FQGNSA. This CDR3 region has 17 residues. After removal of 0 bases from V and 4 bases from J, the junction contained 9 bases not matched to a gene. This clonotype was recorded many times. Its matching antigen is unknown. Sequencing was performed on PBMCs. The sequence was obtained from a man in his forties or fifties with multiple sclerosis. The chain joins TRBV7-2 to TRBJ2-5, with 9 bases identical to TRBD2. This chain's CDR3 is CASSLAAGLALGETQYF. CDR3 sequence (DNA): TGTGCCAGCAGCTTAGCGGCGGGACTAGCTCTCGGAGAGACCCAGTACTTC.